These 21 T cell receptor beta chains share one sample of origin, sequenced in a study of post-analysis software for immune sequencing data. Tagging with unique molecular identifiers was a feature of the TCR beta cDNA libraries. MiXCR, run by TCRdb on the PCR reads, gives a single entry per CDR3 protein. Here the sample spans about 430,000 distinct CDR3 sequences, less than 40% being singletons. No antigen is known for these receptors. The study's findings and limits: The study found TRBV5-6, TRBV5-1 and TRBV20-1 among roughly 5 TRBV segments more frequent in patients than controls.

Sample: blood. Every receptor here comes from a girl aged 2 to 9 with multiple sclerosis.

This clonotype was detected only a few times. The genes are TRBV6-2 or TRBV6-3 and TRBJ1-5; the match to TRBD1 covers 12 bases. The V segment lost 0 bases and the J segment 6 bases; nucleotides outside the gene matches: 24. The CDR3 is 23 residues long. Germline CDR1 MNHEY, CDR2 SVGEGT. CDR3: CASSYSKVGFSSRGQGAGQPQHF. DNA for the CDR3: TGTGCCAGCAGTTACTCGAAGGTGGGCTTTTCGAGCAGGGGACAGGGGGCCGGTCAGCCCCAGCATTTT.

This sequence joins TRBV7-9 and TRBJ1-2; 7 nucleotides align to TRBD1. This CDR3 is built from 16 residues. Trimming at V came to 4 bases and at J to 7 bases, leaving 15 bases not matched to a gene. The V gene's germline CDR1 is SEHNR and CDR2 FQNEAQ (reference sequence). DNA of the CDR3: TGTGCCAGCAGCTCCACCAACGGACAGGTTCAGGGTGGCTACACCTTC. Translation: CASSSTNGQVQGGYTF.

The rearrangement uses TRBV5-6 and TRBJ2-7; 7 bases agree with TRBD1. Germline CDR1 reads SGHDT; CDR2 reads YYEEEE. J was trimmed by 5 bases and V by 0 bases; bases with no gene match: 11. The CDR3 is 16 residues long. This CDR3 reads CASSLEGTGVRHEQYF. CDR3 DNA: TGTGCCAGCAGCTTGGAGGGAACAGGGGTCAGGCACGAGCAGTACTTC.

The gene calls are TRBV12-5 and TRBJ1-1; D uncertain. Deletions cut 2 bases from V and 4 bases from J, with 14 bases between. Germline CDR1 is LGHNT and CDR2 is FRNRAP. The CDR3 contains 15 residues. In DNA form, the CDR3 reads TGTGCTAGTGGTTTGCCGTACAGTAGCGGCACTGAAGCTTTCTTT. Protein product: CASGLPYSSGTEAFF.

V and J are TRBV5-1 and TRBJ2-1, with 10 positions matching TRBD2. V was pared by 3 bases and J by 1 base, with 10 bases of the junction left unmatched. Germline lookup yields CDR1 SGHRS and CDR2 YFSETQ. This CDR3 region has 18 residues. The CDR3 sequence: CASSWAPPLAGSYNEQFF. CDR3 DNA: TGCGCCAGCAGCTGGGCCCCTCCACTAGCGGGGTCCTACAATGAGCAGTTCTTC. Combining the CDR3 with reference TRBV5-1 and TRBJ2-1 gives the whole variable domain KAGVTQTPRYLIKTRGQQVTLSCSPISGHRSVSWYQQTPGQGLQFLFEYFSETQRNKGNFPGRFSGRQFSNSRSEMNVSTLELGDSALYLCASSWAPPLAGSYNEQFFGPGTRLTVL.

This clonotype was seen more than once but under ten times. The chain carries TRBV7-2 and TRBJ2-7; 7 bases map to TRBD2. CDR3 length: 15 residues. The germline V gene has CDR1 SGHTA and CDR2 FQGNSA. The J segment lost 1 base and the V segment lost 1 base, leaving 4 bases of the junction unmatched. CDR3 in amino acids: CASSLGPSGSYEQYF. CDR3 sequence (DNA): TGTGCCAGCAGCTTAGGCCCTAGCGGTTCCTACGAGCAGTACTTC.

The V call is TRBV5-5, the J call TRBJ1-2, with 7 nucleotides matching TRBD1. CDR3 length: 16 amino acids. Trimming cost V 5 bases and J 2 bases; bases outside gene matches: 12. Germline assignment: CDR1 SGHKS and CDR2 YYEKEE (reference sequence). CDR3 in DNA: TGTGCCAGCAGTCTGGGACCCGACAGGGCGAACTATGGCTACACCTTC. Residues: CASSLGPDRANYGYTF.

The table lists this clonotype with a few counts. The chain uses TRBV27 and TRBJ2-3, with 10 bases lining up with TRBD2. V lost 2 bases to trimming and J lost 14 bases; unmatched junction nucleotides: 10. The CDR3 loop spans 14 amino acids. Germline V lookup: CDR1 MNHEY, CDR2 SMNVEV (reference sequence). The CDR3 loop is CASSLGTSVAGSYF. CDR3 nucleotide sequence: TGTGCCAGCAGTTTAGGGACTAGCGTCGCGGGGTCGTATTTT.

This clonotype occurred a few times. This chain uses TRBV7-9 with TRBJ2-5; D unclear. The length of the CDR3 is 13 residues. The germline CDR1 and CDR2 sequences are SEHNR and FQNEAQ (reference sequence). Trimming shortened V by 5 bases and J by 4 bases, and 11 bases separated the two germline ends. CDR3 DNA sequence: TGTGCCAGCAGCGACCGATACGGAGAGACCCAGTACTTC. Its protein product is CASSDRYGETQYF.

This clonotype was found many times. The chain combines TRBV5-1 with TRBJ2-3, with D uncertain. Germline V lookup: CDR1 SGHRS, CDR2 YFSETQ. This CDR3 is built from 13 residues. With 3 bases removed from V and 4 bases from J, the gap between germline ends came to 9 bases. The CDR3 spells CASSSPGADTQYF. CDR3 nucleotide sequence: TGCGCCAGCAGCTCCCCAGGCGCAGATACGCAGTATTTT.

This chain's CDR3 is CASRPHADTQYF. CDR3 nucleotide sequence: TGTGCCAGCAGACCCCACGCAGATACGCAGTATTTT. The chain employs TRBV12-3 or TRBV12-4 and TRBJ2-3; D ambiguous. The CDR3 contains 12 residues. Trimming took off 6 bases at V and 4 bases at J, with 8 bases between the two ends.

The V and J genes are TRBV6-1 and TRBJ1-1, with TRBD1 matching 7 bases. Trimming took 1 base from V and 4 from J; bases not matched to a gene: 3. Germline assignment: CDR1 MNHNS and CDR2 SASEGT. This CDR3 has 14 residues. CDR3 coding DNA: TGTGCCAGCAGTGAAGAGACAGGGACCACTGAAGCTTTCTTT. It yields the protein CASSEETGTTEAFF.

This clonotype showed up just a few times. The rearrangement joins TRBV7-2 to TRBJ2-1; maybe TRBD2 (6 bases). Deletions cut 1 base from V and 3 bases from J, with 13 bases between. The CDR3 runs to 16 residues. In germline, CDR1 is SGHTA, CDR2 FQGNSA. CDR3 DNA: TGTGCCAGCAGCTTAGAGACTAGAGTTGGCTACAATGAGCAGTTCTTC. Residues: CASSLETRVGYNEQFF.

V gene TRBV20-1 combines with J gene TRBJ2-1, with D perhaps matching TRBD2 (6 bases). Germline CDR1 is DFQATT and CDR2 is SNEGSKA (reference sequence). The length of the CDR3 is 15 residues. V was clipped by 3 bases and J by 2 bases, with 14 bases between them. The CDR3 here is CSARPPGGTYNEQFF. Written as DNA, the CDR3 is TGCAGTGCTAGGCCCCCGGGCGGGACCTACAATGAGCAGTTCTTC.

Written as DNA, the CDR3 is TGTGCCTGGAGCGGGGTTGACCCATACGAGCAGTACTTC. Translation gives CAWSGVDPYEQYF. The rearrangement joins TRBV30 to TRBJ2-7; possibly TRBD2 for D (5 bases). CDR3 length: 13 amino acids. Looked up from germline, CDR1 is GTSNPN and CDR2 is SVGIG (reference sequence). Trimming left V 3 bases short and J 4 bases short, with 13 bases between.

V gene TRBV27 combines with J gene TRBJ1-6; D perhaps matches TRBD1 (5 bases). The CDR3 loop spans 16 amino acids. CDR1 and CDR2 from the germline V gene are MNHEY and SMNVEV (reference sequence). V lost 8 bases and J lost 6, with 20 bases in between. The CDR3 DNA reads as TGTGCCAGCGCAGTTTGTGTCGAGACAGCTAATTCACCCCTCCACTTT. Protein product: CASAVCVETANSPLHF.

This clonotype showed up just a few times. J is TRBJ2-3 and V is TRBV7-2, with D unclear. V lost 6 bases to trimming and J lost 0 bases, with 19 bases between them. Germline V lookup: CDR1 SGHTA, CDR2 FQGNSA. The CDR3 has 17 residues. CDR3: CASSKFTASPSTDTQYF. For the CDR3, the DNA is TGTGCCAGCAGTAAATTCACAGCTTCCCCTAGCACAGATACGCAGTATTTT.

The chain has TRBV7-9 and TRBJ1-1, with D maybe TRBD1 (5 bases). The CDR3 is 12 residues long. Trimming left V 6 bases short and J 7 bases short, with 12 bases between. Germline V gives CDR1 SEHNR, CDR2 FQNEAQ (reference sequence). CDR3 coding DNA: TGTGCCAGCAGTCAGACAGTGGGTGAAGCTTTCTTT. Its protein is CASSQTVGEAFF.

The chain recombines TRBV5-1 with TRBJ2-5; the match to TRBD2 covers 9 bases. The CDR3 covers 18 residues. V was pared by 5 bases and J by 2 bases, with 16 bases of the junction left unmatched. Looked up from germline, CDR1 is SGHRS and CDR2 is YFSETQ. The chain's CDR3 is CASRKVVQRGVLQETQYF. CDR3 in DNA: TGCGCCAGCAGAAAAGTTGTCCAGCGGGGGGTGTTGCAAGAGACCCAGTACTTC.

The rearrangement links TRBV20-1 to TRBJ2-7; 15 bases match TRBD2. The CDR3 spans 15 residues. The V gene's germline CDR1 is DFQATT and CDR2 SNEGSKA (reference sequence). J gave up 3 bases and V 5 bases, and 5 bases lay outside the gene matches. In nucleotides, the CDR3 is TGCAGTGCTCGGACTAGCGGGAGGGCCGGCTACGAGCAGTACTTC. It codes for CSARTSGRAGYEQYF.

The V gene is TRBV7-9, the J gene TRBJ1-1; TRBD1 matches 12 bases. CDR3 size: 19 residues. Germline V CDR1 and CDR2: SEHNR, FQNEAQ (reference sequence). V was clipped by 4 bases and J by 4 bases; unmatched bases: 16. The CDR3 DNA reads TGTGCCAGCAGCTACCCGGGACAGGGGGCTAAACGGTTGGCCACTGAAGCTTTCTTT. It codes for CASSYPGQGAKRLATEAFF.